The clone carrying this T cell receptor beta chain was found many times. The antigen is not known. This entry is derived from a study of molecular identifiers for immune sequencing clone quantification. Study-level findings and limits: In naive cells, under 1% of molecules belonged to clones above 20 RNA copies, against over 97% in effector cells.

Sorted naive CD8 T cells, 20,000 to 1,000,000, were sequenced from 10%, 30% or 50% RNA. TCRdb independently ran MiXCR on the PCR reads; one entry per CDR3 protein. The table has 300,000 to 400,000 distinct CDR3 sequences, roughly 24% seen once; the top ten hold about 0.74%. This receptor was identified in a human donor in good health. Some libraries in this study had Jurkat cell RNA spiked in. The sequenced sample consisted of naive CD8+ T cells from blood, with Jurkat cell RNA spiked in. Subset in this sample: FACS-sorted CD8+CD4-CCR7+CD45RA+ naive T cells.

CDR3 protein: CASSHRGSSAVNEQFF. Written as DNA, the CDR3 is TGTGCCAGCTCCCACCGAGGGTCCTCCGCCGTCAATGAGCAGTTCTTC. The rearrangement links TRBV12-3 or TRBV12-4 to TRBJ2-1; tentative D call: TRBD2 (5 bases). Trimming removed 8 bases at V and 6 bases at J, with 23 bases between. The CDR3 spans 16 residues.